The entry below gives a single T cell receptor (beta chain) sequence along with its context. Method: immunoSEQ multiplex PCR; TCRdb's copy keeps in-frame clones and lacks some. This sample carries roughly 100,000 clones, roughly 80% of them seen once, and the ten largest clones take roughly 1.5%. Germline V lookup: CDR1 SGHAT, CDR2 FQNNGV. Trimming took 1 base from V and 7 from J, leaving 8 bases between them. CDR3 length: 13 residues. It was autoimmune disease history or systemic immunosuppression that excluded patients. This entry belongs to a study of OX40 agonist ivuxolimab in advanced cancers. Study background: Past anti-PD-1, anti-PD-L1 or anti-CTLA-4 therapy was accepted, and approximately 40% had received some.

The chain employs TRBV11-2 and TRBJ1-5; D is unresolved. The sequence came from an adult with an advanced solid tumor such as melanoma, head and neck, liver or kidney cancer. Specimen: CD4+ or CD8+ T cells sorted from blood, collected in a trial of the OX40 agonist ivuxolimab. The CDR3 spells CASSLALKQPQHF. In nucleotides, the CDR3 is TGTGCCAGCAGCTTAGCGCTGAAACAGCCCCAGCATTTT.